This record concerns one T cell receptor beta chain sequence. The antigen remains undetermined. These data belong to a study of T cells in localized non-small cell lung cancer. Study-level results: The study found T cell clonality highest in uninvolved adjacent lung, above tumor. The study sequenced only one region of the tumor. As a result, intratumor heterogeneity could not be excluded and remains possible. A higher density of T cells in blood coincided with extended overall survival. A median of around 57 clones ranked among the top 100 in tumor appeared in adjacent lung.

The repertoire was sequenced with immunoSEQ multiplex PCR; TCRdb's copy has only in-frame clones and lacks some. The table includes around 41,000 clones, around 83% detected once. The CDR3 has 11 residues. Deletions cut 5 bases from V and 4 bases from J, with 9 bases between. The germline V gene has CDR1 DFQATT and CDR2 SNEGSKA (reference sequence). The specimen comprised PBMCs, sampled before any cancer treatment. The sequence derives from a man between 40 and 70 years old with stage II lung adenocarcinoma. The gene calls are TRBV20-1 and TRBJ2-7; D is tentatively TRBD1 or TRBD2 (5 bases each). CDR3 loop: CSASGPYEQYF. The CDR3 region has the DNA TGCAGTGCTTCGGGACCTTACGAGCAGTACTTC.